The sequence of this T cell receptor beta chain was determined in a study of human thymus T cells. Resections were taken during corrective heart surgery, and the thymus tissue came from these. Sequenced by immunoSEQ multiplex PCR; TCRdb stores in-frame clones only, minus some. The table shows tens of thousands of clones, with roughly 95% occurring only once. CDR1 is SQVTM and CDR2 is ANQGSEA in the germline V gene. This CDR3 region has 15 residues. With 6 bases removed from V and 3 bases from J, the gap between germline ends came to 21 bases. The material sequenced was thymus tissue. This clonotype was obtained from a girl younger than two with a congenital heart defect but otherwise immunologically healthy. The chain carries TRBV29-1 and TRBJ2-7; D might be TRBD2 (6 bases). The CDR3, as DNA: TGCAGCGTGCAGACTGGGACTCCCGGGGACTACGAGCAGTACTTC. Its translation: CSVQTGTPGDYEQYF.